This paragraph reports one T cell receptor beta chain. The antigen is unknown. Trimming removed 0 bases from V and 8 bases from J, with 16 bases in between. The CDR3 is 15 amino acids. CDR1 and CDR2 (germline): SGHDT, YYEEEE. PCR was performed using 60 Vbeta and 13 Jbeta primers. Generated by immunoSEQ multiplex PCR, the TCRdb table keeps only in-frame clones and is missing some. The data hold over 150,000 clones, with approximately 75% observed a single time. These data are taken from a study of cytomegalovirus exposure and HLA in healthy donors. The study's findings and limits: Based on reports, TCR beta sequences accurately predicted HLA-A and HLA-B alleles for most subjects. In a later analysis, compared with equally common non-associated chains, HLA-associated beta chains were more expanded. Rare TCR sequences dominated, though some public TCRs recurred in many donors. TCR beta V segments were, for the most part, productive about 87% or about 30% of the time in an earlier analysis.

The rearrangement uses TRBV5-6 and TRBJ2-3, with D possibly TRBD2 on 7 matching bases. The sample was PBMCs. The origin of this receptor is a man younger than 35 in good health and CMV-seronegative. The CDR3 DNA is TGTGCCAGCAGCTTGGGGGGGGGCGGTCAAGGTACGCAGTATTTT. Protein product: CASSLGGGGQGTQYF.